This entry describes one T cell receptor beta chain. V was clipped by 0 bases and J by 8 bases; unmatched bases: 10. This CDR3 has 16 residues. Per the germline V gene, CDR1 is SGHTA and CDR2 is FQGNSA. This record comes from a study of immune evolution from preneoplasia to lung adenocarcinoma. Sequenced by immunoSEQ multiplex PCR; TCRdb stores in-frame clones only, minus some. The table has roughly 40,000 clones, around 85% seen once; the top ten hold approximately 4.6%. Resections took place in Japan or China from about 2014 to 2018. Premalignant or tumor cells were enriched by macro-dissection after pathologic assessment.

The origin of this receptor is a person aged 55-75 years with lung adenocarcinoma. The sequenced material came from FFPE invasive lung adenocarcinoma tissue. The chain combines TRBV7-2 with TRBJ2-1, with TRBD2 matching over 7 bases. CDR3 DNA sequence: TGTGCCAGCAGCTTAGCGGGAGGGACCAACTTCGATGAGCAGTTCTTC. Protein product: CASSLAGGTNFDEQFF.